The sequence of this TCR beta chain was determined in a study of cytomegalovirus exposure and HLA in healthy donors. A remark on this clone: The antigen remains unidentified.

The primer mix had 60 Vbeta and 13 Jbeta primers. The data were produced by immunoSEQ multiplex PCR, yet TCRdb's version contains in-frame clones alone and is incomplete. The data show under 140,000 clones, roughly three quarters seen once. Study-level points and caveats: Another analysis was done later, and it associated 16,951 TCR beta sequences with HLA alleles at 0.05 false discovery rate. Some TCR beta chains (164 of them) were listed as cytomegalovirus-associated. A further, later analysis showed that HLA-associated TCR beta chains (compared with equally common others) were more clonally expanded.

The V gene's germline CDR1 is LNHDA and CDR2 SQIVND (reference sequence). V shed 6 bases and J 3 bases; nucleotides not matched to a gene: 8. This CDR3 has 15 amino acids. Sequenced sample: PBMCs. The sequence derives from a man aged 25 to 45 in good health and CMV-seropositive. The gene calls are TRBV19 and TRBJ2-1; 7 bases are shared with TRBD1. CDR3 sequence reads: CASRSGQDDYNEQFF. The CDR3 DNA is TGTGCCAGTAGATCCGGACAGGACGACTACAATGAGCAGTTCTTC.